This TCR beta chain is drawn from a study of metastatic and nonmetastatic thyroid tumors. The CDR3 is made up of 11 amino acids. V was shortened by 8 bases and J by 3 bases, with 5 bases between the two germline ends. Patients were all untreated before their thyroid surgery. Authors' methods: What underpinned the distant-metastasis classifier for papillary thyroid cancer was the set of CDR3 differences across clinicopathological groups. TCRdb redid the clone calls on the PCR reads using MiXCR. TCRdb's processing, not the authors' own work, is the source of the V and J calls. The table shows tens of thousands of clones, with approximately 20% occurring only once. This clone showed up many times.

This chain connects TRBV12-3 or TRBV12-4 to TRBJ1-5; no clear D gene. The TCR originated in a female donor with papillary thyroid cancer or a benign thyroid nodule (not recorded which). Some clones in this sample may be carry-over from other donors' samples. The sample comprised blood. CDR3 sequence: CASGHNQPQHF. The CDR3 DNA reads as TGTGCCAGCGGGCACAATCAGCCCCAGCATTTT.